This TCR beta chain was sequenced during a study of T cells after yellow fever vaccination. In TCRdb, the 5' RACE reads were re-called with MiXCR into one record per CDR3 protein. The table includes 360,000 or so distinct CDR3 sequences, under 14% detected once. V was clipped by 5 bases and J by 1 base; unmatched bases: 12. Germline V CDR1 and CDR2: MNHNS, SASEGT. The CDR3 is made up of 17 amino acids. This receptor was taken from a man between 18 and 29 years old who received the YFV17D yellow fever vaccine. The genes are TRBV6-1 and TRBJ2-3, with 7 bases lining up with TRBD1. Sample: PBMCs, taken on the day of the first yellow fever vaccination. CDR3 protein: CASSRTGEQTGTDTQYF. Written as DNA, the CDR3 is TGTGCCAGCAGTCGAACAGGGGAACAGACGGGCACAGATACGCAGTATTTT.